The T cell receptor beta chain under discussion was sequenced for a study of blood T cell repertoires in COVID-19. Whole-study context: COVID-19 samples collected from the United States, Italy and Spain covered acute and convalescent phases. Nucleic acid was either cDNA or gDNA, and it came from T cells, B-cell-depleted T cells, or PBMCs.

The CDR3 loop spans 14 amino acids. CDR1 is LGHNA, CDR2 YSLEER, per germline. Trimming left V 1 base short and J 4 bases short, with 11 bases between. The authors' processing: Using reference gene primer amplification, nucleated cell counts were estimated. The protocol was immunoSEQ multiplex PCR, while the TCRdb copy is restricted to in-frame clones and leaves out a portion. Clone size and V and J calls were adopted from that table, with D and trimming inferred from the DNA. Among about 76,000 clones listed, 65% to 90% were seen once. Sequencing used peripheral blood. The chain employs TRBV4-3 and TRBJ2-7, with D possibly matching TRBD2 (5 bases). This clonotype was sampled from a human donor in a cohort sampled during active COVID-19. The CDR3 protein is CASSQGLREYEQYF. The CDR3 region has the DNA TGCGCCAGCAGCCAAGGGTTGAGGGAATACGAGCAGTACTTC.